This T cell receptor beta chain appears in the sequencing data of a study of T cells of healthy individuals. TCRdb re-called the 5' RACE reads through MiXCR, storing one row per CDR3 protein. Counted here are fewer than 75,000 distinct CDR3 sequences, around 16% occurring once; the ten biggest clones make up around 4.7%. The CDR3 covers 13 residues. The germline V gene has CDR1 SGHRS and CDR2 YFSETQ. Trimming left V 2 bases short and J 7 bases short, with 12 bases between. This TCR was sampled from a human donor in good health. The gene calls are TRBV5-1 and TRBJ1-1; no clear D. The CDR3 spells CASSFEGSNEAFF. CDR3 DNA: TGCGCCAGCAGCTTCGAGGGTTCCAATGAAGCTTTCTTT.